The 25 T cell receptor beta chains below all came from one sample that was sequenced in a study of T cells in pancreatic ductal adenocarcinoma. The selected patients with pancreatic ductal adenocarcinoma had surgery but no neoadjuvant therapy. Profiling relied on immunoSEQ multiplex PCR, and the TCRdb table lists in-frame clones only, not all of them. The data contain roughly 100,000 clones, 90% to 95% of them seen just once; the ten biggest clones take up 3.1%. Source material: PBMCs. The receptor set was obtained from a human donor with pancreatic ductal adenocarcinoma.

This rearrangement joins TRBV5-1 to TRBJ2-3; 7 positions agree with TRBD2. CDR1 is SGHRS, CDR2 YFSETQ, per germline. The CDR3 runs 13 residues. V was clipped by 6 bases and J by 5 bases; unmatched bases: 6. The CDR3 sequence: CASIAPSGDTQYF. CDR3 DNA: TGCGCCAGCATAGCCCCTAGCGGAGATACGCAGTATTTT.

The chain carries TRBV9 and TRBJ2-3, with D perhaps TRBD2 (6 bases). The CDR3 runs to 12 residues. Germline-derived CDR1 and CDR2 are SGDLS and YYNGEE. Here the CDR3 DNA reads TGTGGCTCGACGGGGGGCACAGATACGCAGTATTTT. Translated, it gives CGSTGGTDTQYF.

This clone was seen once. This chain joins TRBV18 and TRBJ1-2, with D uncertain. Germline-derived CDR1 and CDR2 are KGHSH and LQKENI. The CDR3 runs to 14 residues. Trimming cost V 3 bases and J 4 bases, with 12 bases left between them. The CDR3 DNA reads TGTGCCAGCTCACCGACGGAAGGGAGCTATGGCTACACCTTC. Its translation is CASSPTEGSYGYTF.

The chain has TRBV28 and TRBJ2-7; 12 bases line up with TRBD2. This CDR3 contains 16 residues. The V gene's germline CDR1 is MDHEN and CDR2 SYDVKM. V dropped 6 bases and J dropped 3; count of bases not matched to a gene: 9. The CDR3 DNA reads as TGTGCCAGCAGAAGGAGCCTAGCGGGAGGGAGCTACGAGCAGTACTTC. This translates into CASRRSLAGGSYEQYF. Drawing the rest from reference TRBV28 and TRBJ2-7, the complete variable domain is DVKVTQSSRYLVKRTGEKVFLECVQDMDHENMFWYRQDPGLGLRLIYFSYDVKMKEKGDIPEGYSVSREKKERFSLILESASTNQTSMYLCASRRSLAGGSYEQYFGPGTRLTVT.

The count of this clone is one. The V call is TRBV5-1, the J call TRBJ2-3, with 9 bases that match TRBD1. CDR1 is SGHRS and CDR2 is YFSETQ in the germline V gene. The CDR3 runs to 13 residues. The V segment lost 2 bases and the J segment 6 bases; nucleotides outside the gene matches: 1. Here the CDR3 DNA reads TGCGCCAGCAGCTTAGACAGGGGGGATACGCAGTATTTT. As protein: CASSLDRGDTQYF.

The V gene is TRBV5-1, the J gene TRBJ1-1; D unclear. V lost 2 bases, J lost 5 bases, and 13 bases lay in between. This CDR3 region has 14 residues. Per germline, CDR1 SGHRS and CDR2 YFSETQ. CDR3 bases: TGCGCCAGCAGCTTTTATACCGGAGGGACTGAAGCTTTCTTT. Its protein is CASSFYTGGTEAFF.

The CDR3 here is CASSLKGTEETQYF. In DNA form, the CDR3 reads TGTGCCAGCAGCTTGAAGGGGACAGAAGAGACCCAGTACTTC. V usage is TRBV5-6 and J usage is TRBJ2-5; 7 bases are a match to TRBD1. CDR1 SGHDT and CDR2 YYEEEE come from the germline V gene. Losses at the gene ends were 1 base for V and 3 bases for J; bases not matched to a gene: 3. The length of the CDR3 is 14 residues.

The rearrangement uses TRBV4-1 and TRBJ1-4, with 7 bases identical to TRBD1. J gave up 3 bases and V 3 bases, and 10 bases lay outside the gene matches. The germline CDR1 and CDR2 sequences are MGHRA and YSYEKL. This CDR3 comprises 17 residues. The CDR3 here is CASSHPRQGMANEKLFF. CDR3 in DNA: TGCGCCAGCAGCCACCCGAGACAGGGAATGGCTAATGAAAAACTGTTTTTT.

The V and J genes are TRBV18 and TRBJ1-2; a possible D gene is TRBD1 (5 bases). The V end was cut by 2 bases, the J end by 6 bases, with 13 bases between. The CDR3 is made up of 14 amino acids. Germline V CDR1 and CDR2: KGHSH, LQKENI. CDR3 in amino acids: CASSPSQGANGYTF. In DNA form, the CDR3 reads TGTGCCAGCTCACCAAGTCAGGGTGCCAATGGCTACACCTTC.

This chain joins TRBV29-1 and TRBJ1-1; D gene uncertain. Germline-derived CDR1 and CDR2 are SQVTM and ANQGSEA. The length of the CDR3 is 13 residues. V lost 4 bases and J 4 bases, leaving 13 bases between the germline ends. CDR3 amino acids: CSVVKIEGTEAFF. The CDR3 DNA reads TGCAGCGTTGTTAAGATAGAGGGCACTGAAGCTTTCTTT.

The genes are TRBV28 and TRBJ2-2; D remains ambiguous. CDR3 length: 13 residues. V was shortened by 6 bases and J by 1 base, with 6 bases between the two germline ends. Looked up from germline, CDR1 is MDHEN and CDR2 is SYDVKM. CDR3: CASRVQNTGELFF. Here the CDR3 DNA reads TGTGCCAGCAGGGTACAGAACACCGGGGAGCTGTTTTTT. The variable domain in full, completed from reference TRBV28 and TRBJ2-2, reads DVKVTQSSRYLVKRTGEKVFLECVQDMDHENMFWYRQDPGLGLRLIYFSYDVKMKEKGDIPEGYSVSREKKERFSLILESASTNQTSMYLCASRVQNTGELFFGEGSRLTVL.

This clone showed up just once. This chain links TRBV5-4 with TRBJ2-3; 7 bases map to TRBD1. After removal of 4 bases from V and 2 bases from J, the junction contained 4 bases not matched to a gene. CDR1 and CDR2 from the germline V gene are SGHNT and YYREEE (reference sequence). The CDR3 length is 14 residues. CDR3 sequence: CASSLGTATDTQYF. CDR3 DNA sequence: TGTGCCAGCAGCCTCGGGACAGCCACAGATACGCAGTATTTT.

V is TRBV30 and J is TRBJ2-3; D perhaps matches TRBD1 (6 bases). V was cut by 2 bases and J by 3 bases, with 9 bases left in between. CDR1 and CDR2 (germline): GTSNPN, SVGIG (reference sequence). The CDR3 sequence is 13 residues long. The CDR3 spells CAWSQGWTDTQYF. CDR3 nucleotides: TGTGCCTGGAGTCAGGGGTGGACAGATACGCAGTATTTT. The variable domain in full, completed from reference TRBV30 and TRBJ2-3, reads SQTIHQWPATLVQPVGSPLSLECTVEGTSNPNLYWYRQAAGRGLQLLFYSVGIGQISSEVPQNLSASRPQDRQFILSSKKLLLSDSGFYLCAWSQGWTDTQYFGPGTRLTVL.

This chain uses TRBV29-1 with TRBJ2-3; 9 positions match TRBD2. CDR3 length: 14 amino acids. Trimming removed 4 bases from V and 3 bases from J; junction bases left unmatched: 5. The germline V gene encodes CDR1 SQVTM and CDR2 ANQGSEA. The CDR3 here is CSVVKGLATDTQYF. In nucleotides, the CDR3 is TGCAGCGTTGTAAAGGGACTAGCTACAGATACGCAGTATTTT.

This clone was detected only once. The chain links TRBV10-1 to TRBJ2-3, with D possibly TRBD2 on 5 matching bases. The CDR3 totals 13 residues. Germline V gene sequence: CDR1 WNHNN, CDR2 SYGVQD (reference sequence). Trimming left V 8 bases short and J 1 base short, with 10 bases between. CDR3 loop: CASGRSGTDTQYF. The CDR3 DNA sequence: TGCGCCAGCGGGAGATCAGGCACAGATACGCAGTATTTT.

The chain combines TRBV5-1 with TRBJ2-3; TRBD1 aligns across 8 bases. The CDR3 has 14 residues. The J segment lost 2 bases and the V segment lost 9 bases, leaving 8 bases of the junction unmatched. CDR1 is SGHRS, CDR2 YFSETQ, per germline. CDR3 loop: CATGTGPSTDTQYF. The CDR3 nucleotides are TGCGCCACCGGGACAGGACCCTCCACAGATACGCAGTATTTT. The full variable domain, completed using reference TRBV5-1 and TRBJ2-3, is KAGVTQTPRYLIKTRGQQVTLSCSPISGHRSVSWYQQTPGQGLQFLFEYFSETQRNKGNFPGRFSGRQFSNSRSEMNVSTLELGDSALYLCATGTGPSTDTQYFGPGTRLTVL.

The chain has TRBV13 and TRBJ2-7; D is possibly TRBD2 (5 bases). The CDR3 covers 14 residues. CDR1 and CDR2 from the germline V gene are PRHDT and FYEKMQ (reference sequence). Between the trimmed V and J ends, which lost 2 bases and 6 bases, there was a span of 14 bases. CDR3 in DNA: TGTGCCAGCAGCTTACTGGGGTCGGGAAGCGAGCAGTACTTC. Translation gives CASSLLGSGSEQYF.

The chain joins TRBV30 to TRBJ2-3; D gene unclear. This CDR3 has 14 amino acids. Between the trimmed V and J ends, which lost 1 base and 4 bases, there was a span of 12 bases. CDR1 is GTSNPN, CDR2 SVGIG, per germline (reference sequence). The CDR3 DNA follows: TGTGCCTGGAGTGAGCCTAGGCCACCAGATACGCAGTATTTT. Amino acids: CAWSEPRPPDTQYF.

This sequence joins TRBV28 and TRBJ2-5, with 8 bases identical to TRBD2. V gave up 6 bases and J gave up 0 bases; unmatched junction bases: 3. Germline assignment: CDR1 MDHEN and CDR2 SYDVKM. CDR3 length: 14 amino acids. Here the CDR3 DNA reads TGTGCCAGCAGCCCGGGGGGGTACCAAGAGACCCAGTACTTC. Amino acids: CASSPGGYQETQYF.

This clone was seen a handful of times. This chain joins TRBV15 and TRBJ2-7; D not resolved. Between the trimmed V and J ends, which lost 0 bases and 0 bases, there was a span of 6 bases. This CDR3 spans 14 amino acids. Looked up from germline, CDR1 is LNHNV and CDR2 is YYDKDF (reference sequence). CDR3 sequence reads: CATSRDTASYEQYF. The CDR3 nucleotides read TGTGCCACCAGCAGAGACACTGCCTCCTACGAGCAGTACTTC. Full variable domain (missing parts from reference TRBV15 and TRBJ2-7): DAMVIQNPRYQVTQFGKPVTLSCSQTLNHNVMYWYQQKSSQAPKLLFHYYDKDFNNEADTPDNFQSRRPNTSFCFLDIRSPGLGDTAMYLCATSRDTASYEQYFGPGTRLTVT.

J is TRBJ2-1 and V is TRBV25-1; tentative D call: TRBD2 (6 bases). Germline assignment: CDR1 MGHDK and CDR2 SYGVNS. The CDR3 spans 12 residues. The V and J ends lost 4 bases and 9 bases respectively, with 10 bases between them. The CDR3: CASSVGGGEQFF. CDR3 DNA: TGTGCCAGCAGTGTGGGGGGAGGTGAGCAGTTCTTC. Filled out from reference TRBV25-1 and TRBJ2-1, the complete variable domain reads EADIYQTPRYLVIGTGKKITLECSQTMGHDKMYWYQQDPGMELHLIHYSYGVNSTEKGDLSSESTVSRIRTEHFPLTLESARPSHTSQYLCASSVGGGEQFFGPGTRLTVL.

The genes are TRBV10-3 and TRBJ2-1, with 8 bases identical to TRBD1. The CDR3 consists of 13 residues. The germline V gene encodes CDR1 ENHRY and CDR2 SYGVKD. V shed 10 bases and J 8 bases; nucleotides not matched to a gene: 10. CDR3 sequence: CATGSGGGDEQFF. CDR3 nucleotides: TGTGCCACCGGTTCAGGGGGCGGCGATGAGCAGTTCTTC.

The J gene is TRBJ2-2, the V gene TRBV5-1, with D perhaps TRBD1 (5 bases). The CDR3 extends over 17 amino acids. Trimming pared 5 bases from V and 4 bases from J, leaving 21 bases between. CDR1 and CDR2 (germline): SGHRS, YFSETQ. The CDR3 bases are TGCGCCAGCAGTTCTACAACAGGATGGAGCCGCACCGGGGAGCTGTTTTTT. Protein product: CASSSTTGWSRTGELFF.

The chain is built from TRBV11-2 and TRBJ2-7, with TRBD1 matching over 7 bases. Losses at the gene ends were 5 bases for V and 5 bases for J; bases not matched to a gene: 6. The CDR3 totals 13 residues. Germline V lookup: CDR1 SGHAT, CDR2 FQNNGV. Here the CDR3 DNA reads TGTGCCAGCAGCCAAGAGACAGGGAACGAGCAGTACTTC. Protein sequence: CASSQETGNEQYF.

The sample holds one count of this clone. The J gene is TRBJ2-7, the V gene TRBV4-3; no firm D call. CDR3 length: 14 amino acids. Per the germline V gene, CDR1 is LGHNA and CDR2 is YSLEER. V lost 0 bases and J lost 4, with 10 bases in between. The CDR3 spells CASSQDRSLYEQYF. DNA for the CDR3: TGCGCCAGCAGCCAAGACAGGTCCCTATACGAGCAGTACTTC.